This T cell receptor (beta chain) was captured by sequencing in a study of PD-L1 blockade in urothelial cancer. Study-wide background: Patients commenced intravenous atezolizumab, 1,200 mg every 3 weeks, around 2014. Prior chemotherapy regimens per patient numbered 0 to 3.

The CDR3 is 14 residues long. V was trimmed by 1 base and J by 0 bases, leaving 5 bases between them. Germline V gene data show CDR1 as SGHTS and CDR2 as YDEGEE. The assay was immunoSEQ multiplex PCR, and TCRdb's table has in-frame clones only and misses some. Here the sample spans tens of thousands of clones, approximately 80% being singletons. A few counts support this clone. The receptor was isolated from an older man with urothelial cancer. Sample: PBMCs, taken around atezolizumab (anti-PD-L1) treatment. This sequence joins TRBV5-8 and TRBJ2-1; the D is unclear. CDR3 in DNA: TGTGCCAGCAGCTTGCCCAACTCCTACAATGAGCAGTTCTTC. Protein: CASSLPNSYNEQFF.